The source of this TCR beta chain is a study of blood T cells in healthy people across ages. On the study more broadly: Per every two T cells, about one barcoded beta molecule was captured by template switching. Study-level results: Estimates based on one million T cells were treated as lower bounds. Age showed a roughly linear inverse relationship with TCR beta diversity per million T cells.

Per-sample yields of isolated PBMCs were at least 7 million. A remark on this clonotype: Its antigen is currently unknown.

A second PCR, run for about 7 to 11 cycles, used a sample-barcoded 5' primer plus a J-beta primer mix. TCRdb redid the calling of the 5' RACE reads with MiXCR, one entry per CDR3 protein. The table includes hundreds of thousands of distinct CDR3 sequences, approximately 52% detected once. This CDR3 is 16 amino acids long. Germline values: CDR1 SGDLS, CDR2 YYNGEE. This chain uses TRBV9 with TRBJ2-1, with 7 bases aligning to TRBD1. The J call could be wrong; TRBJ2-7 is a better fit for the DNA end. Sequences were obtained from blood. The sequence was obtained from a man aged 55 to 69 in good health. CDR3 amino acids: CASSPSHRGVPNEQYF. The DNA for the CDR3 is TGTGCCAGCAGCCCATCCCACAGGGGCGTTCCGAACGAGCAGTACTTC.